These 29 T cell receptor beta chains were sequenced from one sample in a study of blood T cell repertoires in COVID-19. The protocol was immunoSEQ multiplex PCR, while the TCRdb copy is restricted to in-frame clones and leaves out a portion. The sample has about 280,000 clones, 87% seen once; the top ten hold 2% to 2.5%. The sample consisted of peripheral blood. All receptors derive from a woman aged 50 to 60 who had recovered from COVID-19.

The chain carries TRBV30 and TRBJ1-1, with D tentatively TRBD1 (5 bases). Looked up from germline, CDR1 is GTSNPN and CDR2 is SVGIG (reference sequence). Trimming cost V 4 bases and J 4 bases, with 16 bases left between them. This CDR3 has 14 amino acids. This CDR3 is CAWTPGGSGTEAFF. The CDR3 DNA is TGTGCCTGGACTCCGGGGGGGTCGGGCACTGAAGCTTTCTTT.

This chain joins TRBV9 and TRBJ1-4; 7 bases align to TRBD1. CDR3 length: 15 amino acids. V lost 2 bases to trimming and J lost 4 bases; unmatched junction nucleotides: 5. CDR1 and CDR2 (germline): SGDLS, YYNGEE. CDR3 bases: TGTGCCAGCAGCGTCATGGGACAGAATAATGAAAAACTGTTTTTT. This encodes CASSVMGQNNEKLFF.

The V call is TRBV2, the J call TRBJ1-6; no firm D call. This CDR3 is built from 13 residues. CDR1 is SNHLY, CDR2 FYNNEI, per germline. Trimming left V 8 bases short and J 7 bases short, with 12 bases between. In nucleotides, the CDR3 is TGTGCCAGCGAAATTTGGAGAAATTCACCCCTCCACTTT. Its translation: CASEIWRNSPLHF. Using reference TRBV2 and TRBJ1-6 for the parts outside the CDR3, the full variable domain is EPEVTQTPSHQVTQMGQEVILRCVPISNHLYFYWYRQILGQKVEFLVSFYNNEISEKSEIFDDQFSVERPDGSNFTLKIRSTKLEDSAMYFCASEIWRNSPLHFGNGTRLTVT.

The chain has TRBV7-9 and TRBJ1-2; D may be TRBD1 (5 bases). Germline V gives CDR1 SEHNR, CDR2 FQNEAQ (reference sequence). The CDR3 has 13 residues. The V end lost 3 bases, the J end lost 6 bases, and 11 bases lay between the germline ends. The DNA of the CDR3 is TGTGCCAGCAGCTTTTTTGGGGGGGATGGCTACACCTTC. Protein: CASSFFGGDGYTF. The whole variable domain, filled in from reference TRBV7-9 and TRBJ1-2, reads DTGVSQNPRHKITKRGQNVTFRCDPISEHNRLYWYRQTLGQGPEFLTYFQNEAQLEKSRLLSDRFSAERPKGSFSTLEIQRTEQGDSAMYLCASSFFGGDGYTFGSGTRLTVV.

The CDR3 region has the DNA TGTGCCAGCAGTTTATCGGGGAGCCATGAGCAGTTCTTC. Its protein product is CASSLSGSHEQFF. This chain links TRBV27 with TRBJ2-1; possibly TRBD2 for D (5 bases). CDR1 is MNHEY, CDR2 SMNVEV, per germline (reference sequence). CDR3 length: 13 amino acids. Between the trimmed V and J ends, which lost 0 bases and 8 bases, there was a span of 8 bases.

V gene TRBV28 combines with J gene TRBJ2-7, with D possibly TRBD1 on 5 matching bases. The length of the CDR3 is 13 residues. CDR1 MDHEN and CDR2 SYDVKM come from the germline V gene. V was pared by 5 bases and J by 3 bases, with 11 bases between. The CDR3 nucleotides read TGTGCCAGCAGTCCAGGGAACGGCTACGAGCAGTACTTC. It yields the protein CASSPGNGYEQYF.

CDR3 sequence (DNA): TGTGCCAGCTGTCTTCCCCGCGGAAAACTGTTTTTT. It is translated as CASCLPRGKLFF. The rearrangement joins TRBV28 to TRBJ1-4; no reliable D call. CDR3 length: 12 residues. CDR1 and CDR2 (germline): MDHEN, SYDVKM. Trimming took off 8 bases at V and 10 bases at J, with 14 bases between the two ends.

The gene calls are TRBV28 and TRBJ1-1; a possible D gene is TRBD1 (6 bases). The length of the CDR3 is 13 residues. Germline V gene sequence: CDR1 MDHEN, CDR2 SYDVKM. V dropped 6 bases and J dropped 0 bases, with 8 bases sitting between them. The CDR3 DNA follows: TGTGCCAGCAGGACAGGACTGAACACTGAAGCTTTCTTT. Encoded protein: CASRTGLNTEAFF.

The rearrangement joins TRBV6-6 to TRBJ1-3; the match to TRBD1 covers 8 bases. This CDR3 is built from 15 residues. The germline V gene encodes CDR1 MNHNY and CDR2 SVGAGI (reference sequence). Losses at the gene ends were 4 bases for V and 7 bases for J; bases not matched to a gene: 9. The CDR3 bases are TGTGCCAGCAGTTCCTTAATTGGGGACAGGAACACCATATATTTT. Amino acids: CASSSLIGDRNTIYF.

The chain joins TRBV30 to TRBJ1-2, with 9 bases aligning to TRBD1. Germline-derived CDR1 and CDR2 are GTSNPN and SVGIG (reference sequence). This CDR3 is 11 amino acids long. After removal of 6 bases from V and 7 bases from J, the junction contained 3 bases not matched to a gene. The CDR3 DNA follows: TGTGCCTGCAGGACAGGGGTTGGCTACACCTTC. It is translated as CACRTGVGYTF. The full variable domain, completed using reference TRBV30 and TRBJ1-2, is SQTIHQWPATLVQPVGSPLSLECTVEGTSNPNLYWYRQAAGRGLQLLFYSVGIGQISSEVPQNLSASRPQDRQFILSSKKLLLSDSGFYLCACRTGVGYTFGSGTRLTVV.

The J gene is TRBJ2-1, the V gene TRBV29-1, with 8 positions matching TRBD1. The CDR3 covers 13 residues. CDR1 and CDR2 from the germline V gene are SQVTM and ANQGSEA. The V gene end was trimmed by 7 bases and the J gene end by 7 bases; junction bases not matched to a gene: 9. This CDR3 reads CSADRVVGNEQFF. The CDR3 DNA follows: TGCAGCGCGGACAGGGTAGTAGGAAATGAGCAGTTCTTC.

The CDR3 region is CASRSTGFTFSSYEQYF. The CDR3 coding sequence is TGTGCCAGCAGGAGTACAGGGTTCACTTTTAGCTCCTACGAGCAGTACTTC. V gene TRBV5-6 combines with J gene TRBJ2-7, with D perhaps matching TRBD1 (6 bases). Between the trimmed V and J ends, which lost 5 bases and 0 bases, there was a span of 21 bases. The CDR3 has 17 residues. Germline V gene sequence: CDR1 SGHDT, CDR2 YYEEEE.

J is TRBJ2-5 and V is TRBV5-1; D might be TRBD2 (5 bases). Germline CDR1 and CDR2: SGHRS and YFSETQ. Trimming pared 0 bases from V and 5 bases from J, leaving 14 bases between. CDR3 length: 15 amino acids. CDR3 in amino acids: CASSLEISVPETQYF. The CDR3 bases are TGCGCCAGCAGCTTGGAGATTAGCGTTCCGGAGACCCAGTACTTC.

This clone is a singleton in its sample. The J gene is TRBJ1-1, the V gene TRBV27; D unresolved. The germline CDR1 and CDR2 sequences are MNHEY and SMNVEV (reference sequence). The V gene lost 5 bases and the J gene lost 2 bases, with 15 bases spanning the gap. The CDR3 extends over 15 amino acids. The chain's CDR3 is CASSLAQVRNTEAFF. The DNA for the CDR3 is TGTGCCAGCAGTCTAGCGCAAGTAAGAAACACTGAAGCTTTCTTT.

The CDR3: CASSLSAGASYNSPLHF. DNA for the CDR3: TGTGCCAGCAGCTTGTCGGCAGGGGCCTCCTATAATTCACCCCTCCACTTT. V is TRBV5-6 and J is TRBJ1-6, with TRBD1 as a possible D gene (6 bases). Trimming removed 1 base at V and 0 bases at J, with 11 bases between. CDR3 length: 17 residues. The germline V gene encodes CDR1 SGHDT and CDR2 YYEEEE.

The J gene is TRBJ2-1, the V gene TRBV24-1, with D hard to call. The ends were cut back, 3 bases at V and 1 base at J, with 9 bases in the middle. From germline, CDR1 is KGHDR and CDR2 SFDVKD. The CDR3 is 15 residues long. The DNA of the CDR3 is TGTGCCACCAGTGATCCCAGAAAATCCTACAATGAGCAGTTCTTC. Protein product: CATSDPRKSYNEQFF.

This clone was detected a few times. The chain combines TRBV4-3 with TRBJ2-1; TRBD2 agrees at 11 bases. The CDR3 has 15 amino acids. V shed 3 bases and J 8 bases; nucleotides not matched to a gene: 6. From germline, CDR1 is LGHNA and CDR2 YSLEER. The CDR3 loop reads CASSQSSGRRDEQFF. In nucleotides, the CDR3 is TGCGCCAGCAGCCAGTCTAGCGGGAGGCGCGATGAGCAGTTCTTC.

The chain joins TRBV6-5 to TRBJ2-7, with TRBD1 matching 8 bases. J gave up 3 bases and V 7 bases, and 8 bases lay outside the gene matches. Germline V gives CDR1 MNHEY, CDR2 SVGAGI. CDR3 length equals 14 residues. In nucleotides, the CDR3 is TGTGCCAGCAAAACCCGGACAGGGAGCTACGAGCAGTACTTC. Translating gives CASKTRTGSYEQYF.

CDR3 residues: CASSPGIPRAGNTEAFF. Written as DNA, the CDR3 is TGTGCCAGCAGCCCCGGTATCCCACGGGCGGGGAACACTGAAGCTTTCTTT. This chain connects TRBV5-4 to TRBJ1-1; D unresolved. The germline CDR1 and CDR2 sequences are SGHNT and YYREEE (reference sequence). The CDR3 is 17 residues long. Between the trimmed V and J ends, which lost 4 bases and 1 base, there was a span of 20 bases.

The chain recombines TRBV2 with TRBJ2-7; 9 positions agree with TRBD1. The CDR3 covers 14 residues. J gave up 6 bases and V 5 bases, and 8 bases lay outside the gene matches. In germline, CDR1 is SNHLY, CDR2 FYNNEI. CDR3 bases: TGTGCCAGCAGTCAGAGGACAGGGGTTGGCGAGCAGTACTTC. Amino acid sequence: CASSQRTGVGEQYF.

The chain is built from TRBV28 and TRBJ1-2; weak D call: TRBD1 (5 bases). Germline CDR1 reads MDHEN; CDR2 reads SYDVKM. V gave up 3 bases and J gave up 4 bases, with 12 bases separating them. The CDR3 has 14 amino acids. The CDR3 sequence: CASSFPTDIYGYTF. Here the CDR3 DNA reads TGTGCCAGCAGTTTTCCGACAGATATCTATGGCTACACCTTC.

This chain's CDR3 is CASSPYLQGSQETQYF. In nucleotides, the CDR3 is TGCGCCAGCAGTCCCTACCTACAGGGGTCCCAAGAGACCCAGTACTTC. The chain carries TRBV5-1 and TRBJ2-5; TRBD1 agrees at 7 bases. J was trimmed by 1 base and V by 5 bases; bases with no gene match: 11. Germline V CDR1 and CDR2: SGHRS, YFSETQ. The CDR3 is 16 amino acids.

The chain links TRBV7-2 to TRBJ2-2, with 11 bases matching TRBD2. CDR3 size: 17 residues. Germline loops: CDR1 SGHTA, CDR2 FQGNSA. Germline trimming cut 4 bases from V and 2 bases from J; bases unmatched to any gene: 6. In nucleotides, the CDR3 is TGTGCCAGCAGCTCCACCGGGACTAGCGGAAACACCGGGGAGCTGTTTTTT. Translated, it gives CASSSTGTSGNTGELFF.

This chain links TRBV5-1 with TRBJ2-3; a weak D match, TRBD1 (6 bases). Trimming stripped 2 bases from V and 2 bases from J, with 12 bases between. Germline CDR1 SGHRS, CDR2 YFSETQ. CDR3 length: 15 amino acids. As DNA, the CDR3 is TGCGCCAGCAGCTTTCAAGACAGGACCACAGATACGCAGTATTTT. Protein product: CASSFQDRTTDTQYF.

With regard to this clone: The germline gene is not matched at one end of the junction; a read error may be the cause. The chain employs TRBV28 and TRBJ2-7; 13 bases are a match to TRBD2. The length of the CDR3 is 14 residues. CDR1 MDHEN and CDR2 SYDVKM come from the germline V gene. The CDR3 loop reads CASSSGTSGIKPDF. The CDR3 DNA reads TGTGCCAGCAGTTCCGGGACTAGCGGGATCAAACCCGACTTC.

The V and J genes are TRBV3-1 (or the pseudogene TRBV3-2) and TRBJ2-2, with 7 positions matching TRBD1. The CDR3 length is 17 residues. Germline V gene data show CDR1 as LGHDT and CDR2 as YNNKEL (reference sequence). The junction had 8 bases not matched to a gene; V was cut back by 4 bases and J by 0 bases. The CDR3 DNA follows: TGTGCCAGCAGCCCGGTAGGGGGCACTACGAACACCGGGGAGCTGTTTTTT. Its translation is CASSPVGGTTNTGELFF.

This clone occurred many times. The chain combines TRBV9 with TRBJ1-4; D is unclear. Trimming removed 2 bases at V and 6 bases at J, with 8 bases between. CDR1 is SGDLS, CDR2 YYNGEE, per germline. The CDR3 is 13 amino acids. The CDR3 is CASSVGNHEKLFF. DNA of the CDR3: TGTGCCAGCAGCGTTGGCAATCATGAAAAACTGTTTTTT.

CDR3 region: CASSLDPRAGAVLNTEAFF. CDR3 DNA: TGTGCCAGCAGCTTAGATCCCAGGGCAGGGGCGGTTTTGAACACTGAAGCTTTCTTT. The chain employs TRBV7-6 and TRBJ1-1; tentatively, D is TRBD1 (6 bases). V was shortened by 1 base and J by 0 bases, with 21 bases between the two germline ends. This CDR3 is built from 19 residues. Germline V gene lookup returns CDR1 SGHVS and CDR2 FNYEAQ.

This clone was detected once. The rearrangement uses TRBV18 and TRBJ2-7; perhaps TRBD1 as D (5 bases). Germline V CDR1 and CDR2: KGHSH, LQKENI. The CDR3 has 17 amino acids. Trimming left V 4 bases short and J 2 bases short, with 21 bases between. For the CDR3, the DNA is TGTGCCAGCTCACAGTCCTCAGGGTCTCTATCTACCTACGAGCAGTACTTC. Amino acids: CASSQSSGSLSTYEQYF.